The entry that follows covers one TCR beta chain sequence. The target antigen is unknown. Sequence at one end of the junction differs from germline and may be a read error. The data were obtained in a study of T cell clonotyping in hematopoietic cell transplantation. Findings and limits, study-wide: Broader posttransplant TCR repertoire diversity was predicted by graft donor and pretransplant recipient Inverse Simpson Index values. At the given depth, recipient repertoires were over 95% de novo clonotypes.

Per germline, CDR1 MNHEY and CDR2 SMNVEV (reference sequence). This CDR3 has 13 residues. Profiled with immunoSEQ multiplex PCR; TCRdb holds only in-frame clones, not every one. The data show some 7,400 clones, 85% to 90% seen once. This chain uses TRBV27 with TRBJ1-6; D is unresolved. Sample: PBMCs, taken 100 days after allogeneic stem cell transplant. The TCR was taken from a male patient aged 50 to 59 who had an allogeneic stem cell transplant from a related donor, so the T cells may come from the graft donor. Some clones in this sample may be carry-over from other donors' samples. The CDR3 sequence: CASRWASSSPPHF. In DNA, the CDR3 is TGTGCCAGCCGCTGGGCCTCCAGTTCACCCCCCCACTTT.